A selection of T cell receptor beta chains follows, all from one sample in a study of response to subunit inactivated influenza vaccine. TCRdb reprocessed the RT-PCR reads with MiXCR, giving one entry per CDR3 protein. The sample carries roughly 670,000 distinct CDR3 sequences, 13% to 15% recorded once. The source material was PBMCs from blood, sampled roughly 15 days before vaccination. The receptors originated from a man in his fifties who received an inactivated influenza vaccine. Each CDR3 is given with its conserved first and last residue. D genes are given only for firm matches. Clone size is not always given. Where it is, it says once, few, many or a class for expanded clones.

CDR3 DNA | CDR3 protein | D gene | clone size | V gene | CDR3 length | J gene
TGTGCCAGCAGACCAGCTAGCGGGGGTTTCTTACGGGACGAGCAGTACTTC | CASRPASGGFLRDEQYF | TRBD2 | . | TRBV12-3/TRBV12-4 | 17 | TRBJ2-7
TGTGCCATCAATGACAGGGGGCAAACAGATACGCAGTATTTT | CAINDRGQTDTQYF | TRBD1 | . | TRBV10-3 | 14 | TRBJ2-3
TGTGCCACCAGTGAGGCCGGGGAGCTGTTTTTT | CATSEAGELFF | . | . | TRBV24-1 | 11 | TRBJ2-2
TGTGCCAGCAGTTACTCGACACAACACCGCACAGATACGCAGTATTTT | CASSYSTQHRTDTQYF | . | few | TRBV6-2/TRBV6-3 | 16 | TRBJ2-3
TGTGCCAGCAGTCCTTTGAACCAGCAGTACGAGCAGTACTTC | CASSPLNQQYEQYF | . | few | TRBV7-9 | 14 | TRBJ2-7
TGCAGCGTTGAGGACAGAAGGGAGACCCAGTACTTC | CSVEDRRETQYF | . | . | TRBV29-1 | 12 | TRBJ2-5
TGCAGCGTTGTATTAGGGCTATCCAAAAACATTCAGTACTTC | CSVVLGLSKNIQYF | . | few | TRBV29-1 | 14 | TRBJ2-4
TGTGCCAGCAGCGTAGCCGGACTCACCTACAATGAGCAGTTCTTC | CASSVAGLTYNEQFF | . | . | TRBV9 | 15 | TRBJ2-1
TGCAGTGCTAGGACAGGGGTGAACACCGGGGAGCTGTTTTTT | CSARTGVNTGELFF | TRBD1 | . | TRBV20-1 | 14 | TRBJ2-2
TGTGCCAGCAGGGGGGCCCTTCTCCACTACGAGCAGTACTTC | CASRGALLHYEQYF | . | few | TRBV2 | 14 | TRBJ2-7
TGTGCCAGCACCCTGGACAGCCAACGGGGGGAGCTGTTTTTT | CASTLDSQRGELFF | . | few | TRBV6-1 | 14 | TRBJ2-2
TGTGCCAGCTCACCGACACAGGGTGCGAACACCGGGGAGCTGTTTTTT | CASSPTQGANTGELFF | . | few | TRBV18 | 16 | TRBJ2-2
TGTGCCAGCAGGGGGGACACCTTCTCCTACAATGAGCAGTTCTTC | CASRGDTFSYNEQFF | . | few | TRBV6-2/TRBV6-3 | 15 | TRBJ2-1
TGCGCCAGCGTCGATCCCCGGTCGTCCTACGAGCAGTACTTC | CASVDPRSSYEQYF | . | . | TRBV10-2 | 14 | TRBJ2-7
TGTGCCAGCAGGACCAGGGGCGAAGCCTACGAGCAGTACTTC | CASRTRGEAYEQYF | . | few | TRBV25-1 | 14 | TRBJ2-7
TGTGCCAGCAGCCTCATCCGGGGGGCGGCGTTCTTC | CASSLIRGAAFF | . | . | TRBV7-9 | 12 | TRBJ2-1
TGCGCCAGCAGCCAAGATCCCCTAGCGGGGGCAGAGACCCAGTACTTC | CASSQDPLAGAETQYF | TRBD2 | . | TRBV4-3 | 16 | TRBJ2-5
TGTGCCAGCTCCCCCAGGGAGGGCTCCTACGAGCAGTACTTC | CASSPREGSYEQYF | TRBD2 | few | TRBV18 | 14 | TRBJ2-7
TGTGCCAGCAGCTTACTCCGGGACAGGGCTGGTGAGCAGTTCTTC | CASSLLRDRAGEQFF | TRBD1 | . | TRBV5-6 | 15 | TRBJ2-1
TGTGCCAGCAGCACGGGACAGCTTAATGAAAAACTGTTTTTT | CASSTGQLNEKLFF | TRBD1 | few | TRBV6-1 | 14 | TRBJ1-4
TGTGCCAGCAGCTGGAGACTAGCGTACAATGAGCAGTTCTTC | CASSWRLAYNEQFF | TRBD2 | . | TRBV11-3 | 14 | TRBJ2-1
TGTGCTAGCAGCTTAGCCGTTGAGAATGAGCAGTTCTTC | CASSLAVENEQFF | . | few | TRBV7-7 | 13 | TRBJ2-1
TGCAGTGCTAGAGCTCGACAAAGCTCCTACGAGCAGTACTTC | CSARARQSSYEQYF | . | few | TRBV20-1 | 14 | TRBJ2-7
TGCAGTGCTCCCCAGCAGCCCTATGGCTACACCTTC | CSAPQQPYGYTF | . | . | TRBV20-1 | 12 | TRBJ1-2
TGTGCCACCAGCAGGGAGACAGGTCCGGAGACCCAGTACTTC | CATSRETGPETQYF | . | few | TRBV15 | 14 | TRBJ2-5
TGCGCCAGCAGCTTAATGGCCGATGGGAATGGCTACACCTTC | CASSLMADGNGYTF | . | . | TRBV5-1 | 14 | TRBJ1-2
TGTGCCAGCAGAGAACAGGGGGCGGACGAGCAGTACTTC | CASREQGADEQYF | TRBD1 | . | TRBV12-3/TRBV12-4 | 13 | TRBJ2-7
TGCGCCAGCAGCTTGTCATTACAGGGGGGGTACAATGAGCAGTTCTTC | CASSLSLQGGYNEQFF | . | many | TRBV5-1 | 16 | TRBJ2-1
TGTGCCAGCAGCTTAGCGCCGACGAGGGCCGGGGAGCTGTTTTTT | CASSLAPTRAGELFF | . | many | TRBV7-2 | 15 | TRBJ2-2
TGTGCCAGCAGCTTAGTAAAGGGGGCGAAGGAGACCCAGTACTTC | CASSLVKGAKETQYF | TRBD1 | few | TRBV7-9 | 15 | TRBJ2-5
TGTGCCAGCTCACCGGAGGTATCCTCCTACGAGCAGTACTTC | CASSPEVSSYEQYF | . | . | TRBV18 | 14 | TRBJ2-7
TGTGCCAGCAAAGGACAGGGGGCAGCTAACTATGGCTACACCTTC | CASKGQGAANYGYTF | TRBD1 | . | TRBV6-1 | 15 | TRBJ1-2
TGTGCCAGCAGTTTCTGGCCAGCGGGAGGTTCAGATACGCAGTATTTT | CASSFWPAGGSDTQYF | TRBD2 | few | TRBV28 | 16 | TRBJ2-3
TGCAGCGTTATCTCCTCTAGCGGAGGGGCCTACAATGAGCAGTTCTTC | CSVISSSGGAYNEQFF | TRBD2 | . | TRBV29-1 | 16 | TRBJ2-1
TGCGCCAGCAGCTTGGCCAGGTGGGAGGGCCGTCAAGAGACCCAGTACTTC | CASSLARWEGRQETQYF | TRBD2 | few | TRBV5-1 | 17 | TRBJ2-5
TGTGCCAGCAGCTTGGATTTGGCCTCGCGGAATTCACCCCTCCACTTT | CASSLDLASRNSPLHF | . | . | TRBV5-8 | 16 | TRBJ1-6
TGCGCCAGCAGCCAAGAGAGGTTCGGGACAGGCACCTACGAGCAGTACTTC | CASSQERFGTGTYEQYF | TRBD1 | few | TRBV4-3 | 17 | TRBJ2-7
TGCAGTGCCCACGGGCGCAGGGGCTGGGAGACCCAGTACTTC | CSAHGRRGWETQYF | . | . | TRBV20-1 | 14 | TRBJ2-5
TGTGCCAGCAGTACCCCAACTAGCGGGGGGGACGCAGATACGCAGTATTTT | CASSTPTSGGDADTQYF | TRBD2 | few | TRBV2 | 17 | TRBJ2-3
TGCAGTGCCCCCCCCGTTGCGGGTACTTACGAGCAGTACTTC | CSAPPVAGTYEQYF | . | few | TRBV20-1 | 14 | TRBJ2-7
TGCAGCGTATCCGGGAATTTCCTCGGCGGGGAGCTGTTTTTT | CSVSGNFLGGELFF | . | many | TRBV29-1 | 14 | TRBJ2-2
TGTGCCAGCAGCGGGGGATTCCCCTACGAGCAGTACTTC | CASSGGFPYEQYF | . | . | TRBV28 | 13 | TRBJ2-7
TGTGCCAGCAGGTGGGGCGTCGATCAGCCCCAGCATTTT | CASRWGVDQPQHF | . | . | TRBV6-1 | 13 | TRBJ1-5
TGCGCCAGCAGCCGCTACAGCGGGGGGACTTCCTACAATGAGCAGTTCTTC | CASSRYSGGTSYNEQFF | TRBD2 | . | TRBV5-1 | 17 | TRBJ2-1
TGTGCCAGCAGCTTTGGACTGGGGACCCACGAGCAGTACTTC | CASSFGLGTHEQYF | . | few | TRBV12-3/TRBV12-4 | 14 | TRBJ2-7